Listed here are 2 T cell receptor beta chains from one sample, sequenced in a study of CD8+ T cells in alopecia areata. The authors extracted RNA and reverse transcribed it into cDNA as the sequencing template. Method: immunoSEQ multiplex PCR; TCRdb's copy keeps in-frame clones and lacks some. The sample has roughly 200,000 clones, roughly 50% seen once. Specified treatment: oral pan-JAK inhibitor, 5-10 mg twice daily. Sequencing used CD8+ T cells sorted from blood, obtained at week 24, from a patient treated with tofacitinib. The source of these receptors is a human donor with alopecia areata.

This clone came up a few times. CDR3 amino acids: CASSQETLSSRAFF. The CDR3 DNA sequence: TGCGCCAGCAGCCAAGAGACCCTGTCGAGTAGAGCTTTCTTT. The chain uses TRBV4-3 and TRBJ1-1, with no clear D. V dropped 0 bases and J dropped 10 bases, with 15 bases sitting between them. This CDR3 has 14 residues. CDR1 is LGHNA, CDR2 YSLEER, per germline.

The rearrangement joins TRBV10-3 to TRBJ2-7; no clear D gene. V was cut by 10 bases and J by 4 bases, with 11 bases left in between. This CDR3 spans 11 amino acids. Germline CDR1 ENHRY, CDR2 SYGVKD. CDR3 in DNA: TGTGCCACTAGAGACATATACGAGCAGTACTTC. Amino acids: CATRDIYEQYF.